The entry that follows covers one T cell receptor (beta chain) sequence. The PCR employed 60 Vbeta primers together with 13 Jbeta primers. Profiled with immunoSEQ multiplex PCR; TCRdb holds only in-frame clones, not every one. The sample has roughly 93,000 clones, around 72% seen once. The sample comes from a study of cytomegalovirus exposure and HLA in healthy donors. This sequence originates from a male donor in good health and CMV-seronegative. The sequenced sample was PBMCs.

In DNA, the CDR3 is TGTGCCAGCAGCTTACAGGGTACAGAGACCCAGTACTTC. Its translation: CASSLQGTETQYF. The chain recombines TRBV5-4 with TRBJ2-5; a possible D gene is TRBD1 (6 bases). The CDR3 contains 13 residues. V was clipped by 2 bases and J by 4 bases, with 9 bases between them. Germline V gives CDR1 SGHNT, CDR2 YYREEE (reference sequence).